Following are 5 T cell receptor beta chains from one sample sequenced in a study of T-cell reconstitution after alpha-beta-depleted transplantation in children. During its preparation, the TCRbeta library received unique molecular identifiers. TCRdb independently ran MiXCR on the PCR reads; one entry per CDR3 protein. The sample gives approximately 390,000 distinct CDR3 sequences, roughly a tenth of which show up once; roughly 6% is in the top ten. This sample comprised PBMCs from the stem cell graft donor, obtained from the stem cell graft. Receptors were obtained from a human donor who donated a stem cell graft to a child with acute myeloid leukemia.

The rearrangement joins TRBV12-3 or TRBV12-4 to TRBJ2-5; D unresolved. The CDR3 extends over 13 amino acids. Trimming removed 5 bases at V and 3 bases at J, with 10 bases between. The CDR3 bases are TGTGCCAGCAGTCCGCCCCCAGAAGAGACCCAGTACTTC. Encoded protein: CASSPPPEETQYF.

V is TRBV14 and J is TRBJ2-5; D might be TRBD2 (5 bases). The germline V and J ends were trimmed by 0 bases and 7 bases, with 12 bases remaining between them. Looked up from germline, CDR1 is SGHDN and CDR2 is FVKESK. There are 14 residues in the CDR3. Here the CDR3 reads CASSQEVARGTQYF. The CDR3 DNA follows: TGTGCCAGCAGCCAAGAAGTAGCTCGGGGGACCCAGTACTTC.

The chain's CDR3 is CASSYEFGAVTYNEQFF. The CDR3, as DNA: TGTGCCAGCAGTTACGAATTCGGAGCGGTCACCTACAATGAGCAGTTCTTC. The genes are TRBV6-2 or TRBV6-3 and TRBJ2-1, with a weak D call TRBD2 (5 bases). Between the trimmed V and J ends, which lost 2 bases and 2 bases, there was a span of 16 bases. The germline CDR1 and CDR2 sequences are MNHEY and SVGEGT. This CDR3 region has 17 residues.

This clonotype turned up a few times. The chain employs TRBV27 and TRBJ1-2; D remains unclear. Trimming took off 3 bases at V and 4 bases at J, with 12 bases between the two ends. The CDR3 loop spans 14 amino acids. Germline CDR1 is MNHEY and CDR2 is SMNVEV (reference sequence). The CDR3 DNA reads as TGTGCCAGCAGTTTCTCTGGGCCGGGCTATGGCTACACCTTC. Translation: CASSFSGPGYGYTF.

The chain recombines TRBV3-1 with TRBJ2-1, with TRBD2 matching 10 bases. The trim removed 4 bases at V and 7 bases at J, leaving 10 bases unmatched. Germline CDR1 is LGHDT and CDR2 is YNNKEL (reference sequence). The CDR3 is made up of 16 amino acids. CDR3 sequence: CASSLSPGLAWNEQFF. The CDR3 DNA sequence: TGTGCCAGCAGCCTTTCCCCGGGACTAGCGTGGAATGAGCAGTTCTTC.